These T cell receptor beta chains were read from a single sample in a study of blood T cell repertoires in COVID-19. Clones were read by immunoSEQ multiplex PCR, and TCRdb kept only the in-frame ones, dropping some. This table holds roughly 200,000 clones, approximately 86% found once. Sequences were obtained from peripheral blood. The source is a woman aged 45-60 years with COVID-19, enrolled during active disease. Each CDR3 is given with its conserved first and last residue. D genes are given only for firm matches. Clone sizes are given selectively: once, few, many, or a class where the clone is expanded.

.,TRBV6-1,TRBJ1-6,TRBD1,CASSEAGQGRSPLHF,TGTGCCAGCAGTGAAGCAGGACAGGGCCGCTCACCCCTCCACTTT
.,TRBV3-1/TRBV3-2,TRBJ2-7,TRBD2,CASSQDSRVGGLASYEQYF,TGTGCCAGCAGCCAAGATAGCAGGGTGGGGGGACTAGCCTCCTACGAGCAGTACTTC
.,TRBV7-8,TRBJ2-3,TRBD2,CASSSTSGGAYTQYF,TGTGCCAGCAGCTCGACTAGCGGGGGGGCATATACGCAGTATTTT
.,TRBV3-1/TRBV3-2,TRBJ2-2,.,CASSQVSGTGELFF,TGTGCCAGCAGCCAAGTGAGCGGGACCGGGGAGCTGTTTTTT
.,TRBV30,TRBJ1-6,.,CAWSAAPGTNNSPLHF,TGTGCCTGGAGTGCAGCACCCGGGACAAATAATTCACCCCTCCACTTT
once,TRBV19,TRBJ1-5,.,CASSTGFQPQHF,TGTGCCAGTAGTACAGGGTTTCAGCCCCAGCATTTT
.,TRBV4-2,TRBJ1-1,TRBD1,CASTKGQDDAEAFF,TGTGCCAGCACCAAAGGACAGGACGACGCTGAAGCTTTCTTT
.,TRBV2,TRBJ2-7,TRBD1,CASRGTGRYEQYF,TGTGCCAGCAGGGGGACAGGGAGATACGAGCAGTACTTC
.,TRBV28,TRBJ2-7,TRBD1,CASNLGTGVLPYEQYF,TGTGCCAGCAACCTCGGGACAGGGGTCCTACCCTACGAGCAGTACTTC
.,TRBV27,TRBJ2-2,.,CASSLEGATGELFF,TGTGCCAGCAGTTTGGAGGGGGCGACCGGGGAGCTGTTTTTT
.,TRBV6-5,TRBJ1-5,.,CASRTGSNQPQHF,TGTGCCAGCCGGACGGGGAGCAATCAGCCCCAGCATTTT
few,TRBV6-6,TRBJ2-2,.,CASTPGPGELFF,TGTGCCAGCACCCCTGGGCCCGGGGAGCTGTTTTTT
.,TRBV7-4,TRBJ1-1,.,CASSDQGREAFF,TGTGCCAGCAGCGATCAGGGAAGGGAAGCTTTCTTT
.,TRBV11-3,TRBJ2-7,TRBD2,CASSLGSGGDYEQYF,TGTGCCAGCAGCTTAGGTAGCGGGGGGGATTACGAGCAGTACTTC
.,TRBV7-3,TRBJ2-7,.,CASSARDGVVYEQYF,TGTGCCAGCAGTGCCCGTGACGGGGTAGTCTACGAGCAGTACTTC
few,TRBV9,TRBJ1-1,.,CASTKGHLPKGEAFF,TGTGCCAGCACCAAAGGACACCTACCGAAGGGTGAAGCTTTCTTT
.,TRBV5-4,TRBJ2-6,TRBD2,CASSRGLAGSSGANVLTF,TGTGCCAGCAGCCGCGGACTAGCGGGAAGCTCTGGGGCCAACGTCCTGACTTTC
.,TRBV3-1/TRBV3-2,TRBJ1-2,.,CASSPKLWDMGSYGYTF,TGTGCCAGCAGCCCGAAATTGTGGGACATGGGGAGCTATGGCTACACCTTC
.,TRBV5-1,TRBJ2-1,.,CASSAYNEQFF,TGCGCCAGCAGCGCCTATAATGAGCAGTTCTTC
few,TRBV27,TRBJ1-5,.,CASNQGRAHQPQHF,TGTGCCAGTAATCAGGGCAGGGCCCATCAGCCCCAGCATTTT
few,TRBV3-1/TRBV3-2,TRBJ1-5,TRBD1,CASSPTAWTGNQPQHF,TGTGCCAGCAGCCCCACGGCTTGGACAGGAAATCAGCCCCAGCATTTT
.,TRBV29-1,TRBJ2-2,.,CSVELRQNTGELFF,TGCAGCGTTGAACTCCGACAGAACACCGGGGAGCTGTTTTTT
.,TRBV30,TRBJ1-5,.,CAWSPDPGEPQHF,TGTGCCTGGAGTCCAGACCCCGGGGAGCCCCAGCATTTT
.,TRBV5-4,TRBJ1-2,.,CASSPSPGQPIYGYTF,TGTGCCAGCAGTCCTAGCCCGGGACAACCAATCTATGGCTACACCTTC
.,TRBV28,TRBJ1-3,.,CASSFGQGNTIYF,TGTGCCAGCAGTTTTGGGCAGGGAAACACCATATATTTT